Presented here are 28 T cell receptor beta chains from one specimen sequenced in a study of neurological immune-mediated disorders. TCRdb re-analysed the 5' RACE reads in MiXCR, keeping a single row per CDR3 protein. The repertoire holds 50,000 to 60,000 distinct CDR3 sequences, with about 15% as singletons. Sequences were obtained from PBMCs. These receptors were obtained from a man aged 55 to 69 in good health.

This clonotype showed up many times. The rearrangement links TRBV6-1 to TRBJ1-5, with D possibly TRBD1 on 5 matching bases. V dropped 2 bases and J dropped 0 bases, with 8 bases sitting between them. CDR3 length equals 15 residues. The germline gives CDR1 MNHNS, CDR2 SASEGT. In DNA, the CDR3 is TGTGCCAGCAGTGAATGGGGCAATAGCAATCAGCCCCAGCATTTT. This sequence encodes CASSEWGNSNQPQHF.

At least ten counts were recorded for this clonotype. This sequence joins TRBV5-6 and TRBJ2-3, with D uncertain. This CDR3 region has 14 residues. V shed 1 base and J shed 3 bases, with 9 bases lying between them. Germline-derived CDR1 and CDR2 are SGHDT and YYEEEE. CDR3 sequence reads: CASSLFVRTDTQYF. CDR3 sequence (DNA): TGTGCCAGCAGCTTGTTTGTGAGGACAGATACGCAGTATTTT.

This clonotype was seen at least ten times. The V and J genes are TRBV15 and TRBJ1-5, with TRBD1 matching over 8 bases. V was pared by 1 base and J by 4 bases, with 9 bases of the junction left unmatched. The CDR3 is 17 residues long. Germline values: CDR1 LNHNV, CDR2 YYDKDF (reference sequence). DNA for the CDR3: TGTGCCACCAGCAGAGGAAGACAGGGGTCGAGGAATCAGCCCCAGCATTTT. Encoded protein: CATSRGRQGSRNQPQHF.

This clonotype was picked up many times. The chain employs TRBV7-9 and TRBJ2-3; weak D call: TRBD2 (6 bases). Trimming took 3 bases from V and 1 from J, leaving 17 bases between them. Germline V gene lookup returns CDR1 SEHNR and CDR2 FQNEAQ (reference sequence). This CDR3 has 17 residues. CDR3 sequence (DNA): TGTGCCAGCAGCTTGTCGGCGGGGCCGCCCGGCACAGATACGCAGTATTTT. Translating gives CASSLSAGPPGTDTQYF.

The CDR3 here is CASSEDARELFF. CDR3 nucleotides: TGTGCCAGCAGTGAGGACGCCAGGGAGCTGTTTTTT. V is TRBV12-3 or TRBV12-4 and J is TRBJ2-2; D unclear. This CDR3 is built from 12 residues. V lost 5 bases and J 9 bases, leaving 10 bases between the germline ends.

In its sample, this clonotype was seen many times. This chain joins TRBV7-8 and TRBJ2-5; 9 nucleotides align to TRBD1. CDR3 size: 15 residues. Germline V lookup: CDR1 SGHVS, CDR2 FQNEAQ. The ends lost 3 bases at V and 7 bases at J; junction bases unmatched: 9. The CDR3, as DNA: TGTGCCAGCAGCTTTTCCCGGGACAGGGTAGGGACCCAGTACTTC. Residues: CASSFSRDRVGTQYF.

The sample holds many counts of this clonotype. The chain uses TRBV5-1 and TRBJ1-1; D perhaps matches TRBD1 (5 bases). This CDR3 comprises 15 residues. The germline gives CDR1 SGHRS, CDR2 YFSETQ. Trimming left V 4 bases short and J 0 bases short, with 13 bases between. Here the CDR3 DNA reads TGCGCCAGCAGCGGGGGTGGAGGACTGAACACTGAAGCTTTCTTT. It translates to CASSGGGGLNTEAFF.

This clonotype was observed many times. The chain recombines TRBV5-1 with TRBJ2-1, with 9 positions matching TRBD1. The CDR3 covers 16 residues. Germline V gene sequence: CDR1 SGHRS, CDR2 YFSETQ. The junction had 9 bases not matched to a gene; V was cut back by 4 bases and J by 4 bases. CDR3 sequence reads: CASSDEGTGTYNEQFF. The CDR3 DNA is TGCGCCAGCAGCGATGAAGGGACAGGGACTTACAATGAGCAGTTCTTC.

In its sample, this clonotype was seen many times. The chain carries TRBV28 and TRBJ2-6; D might be TRBD1 or TRBD2, each matching 5 bases. Germline CDR1 MDHEN, CDR2 SYDVKM. V gave up 3 bases and J gave up 7 bases, with 13 bases separating them. The CDR3 has 15 residues. The CDR3, as DNA: TGTGCCAGCAGTTTTGGGACCGTATATGCCAACGTCCTGACTTTC. It is translated as CASSFGTVYANVLTF.

The sample holds many counts of this clonotype. The rearrangement joins TRBV20-1 to TRBJ2-5, with 10 bases matching TRBD1. The V and J ends lost 6 bases and 5 bases, in that order; junction bases with no gene match: 15. CDR1 is DFQATT, CDR2 SNEGSKA, per germline (reference sequence). The length of the CDR3 is 16 residues. CDR3 region: CSAAPPDRGWGETQYF. The CDR3 region has the DNA TGCAGTGCCGCACCGCCGGACAGGGGGTGGGGGGAGACCCAGTACTTC.

Many counts were recorded for this clonotype. The chain uses TRBV20-1 and TRBJ2-7; TRBD1 matches 10 bases. Per the germline V gene, CDR1 is DFQATT and CDR2 is SNEGSKA (reference sequence). Germline trimming cut 4 bases from V and 3 bases from J; bases unmatched to any gene: 6. This CDR3 comprises 14 residues. The CDR3 coding sequence is TGCAGTGCTACCCGGGACAGGGGTATCTACGAGCAGTACTTC. It is translated as CSATRDRGIYEQYF.

Written as DNA, the CDR3 is TGCGCCAGCAGCTTGGGACAGGGGAGTGGTAAAGATACGCAGTATTTT. Amino acids: CASSLGQGSGKDTQYF. V gene TRBV5-1 combines with J gene TRBJ2-3; 8 bases are a match to TRBD1. V trimming: 0 bases; J trimming: 5 bases; junction bases outside the gene matches: 8. Germline loops: CDR1 SGHRS, CDR2 YFSETQ. CDR3 length: 16 residues.

This clonotype was recorded at least ten times. This rearrangement joins TRBV28 to TRBJ2-7; D might be TRBD2 (6 bases). V was cut by 5 bases and J by 3 bases, with 20 bases left in between. The CDR3 runs 16 residues. Germline CDR1 MDHEN, CDR2 SYDVKM. The CDR3 DNA is TGTGCCAGCAGTCTCCCCCCGGAGGGTAGCGACTACGAGCAGTACTTC. Translated, it gives CASSLPPEGSDYEQYF.

Many counts were recorded for this clonotype. The rearrangement uses TRBV5-1 and TRBJ2-5; a possible D gene is TRBD2 (5 bases). The CDR3 runs 15 residues. The germline CDR1 and CDR2 sequences are SGHRS and YFSETQ. The germline V and J ends were trimmed by 4 bases and 5 bases, with 18 bases remaining between them. The CDR3 here is CASSREEVMRETQYF. The CDR3, as DNA: TGCGCCAGCAGCCGGGAAGAAGTTATGCGTGAGACCCAGTACTTC.

The table lists this clonotype with many counts. V usage is TRBV29-1 and J usage is TRBJ2-1; possibly TRBD2 for D (6 bases). The V end was cut by 7 bases, the J end by 5 bases, with 15 bases between. The CDR3 spans 13 residues. Germline CDR1 SQVTM, CDR2 ANQGSEA. CDR3 coding DNA: TGCAGCGCCACCGGGGGAGGCGACAATGAGCAGTTCTTC. Residues: CSATGGGDNEQFF.

This clonotype came up many times. The chain uses TRBV5-1 and TRBJ2-3; TRBD1 aligns across 8 bases. Germline loops: CDR1 SGHRS, CDR2 YFSETQ. The CDR3 has 15 amino acids. Germline trimming cut 0 bases from V and 7 bases from J; bases unmatched to any gene: 7. Written as DNA, the CDR3 is TGCGCCAGCAGCTTGGACGGGACAGGTTATTATACGCAGTATTTT. As protein: CASSLDGTGYYTQYF.

This clonotype showed up many times. The chain combines TRBV5-1 with TRBJ2-1, with 7 bases identical to TRBD2. The CDR3 runs to 14 residues. V was clipped by 4 bases and J by 12 bases; unmatched bases: 13. Germline-derived CDR1 and CDR2 are SGHRS and YFSETQ. In DNA, the CDR3 is TGCGCCAGCAGCGCGGCTAGCGGCCCCGGAGGGCAGTTCTTC. It is translated as CASSAASGPGGQFF.

In its sample, this clonotype was seen once. The CDR3 nucleotides read TGCAGTGCCGAGCGACGGGGACAGGCGGTGAACACTGAAGCTTTCTTT. Translating it yields CSAERRGQAVNTEAFF. This chain links TRBV20-1 with TRBJ1-1, with 8 bases lining up with TRBD1. From germline, CDR1 is DFQATT and CDR2 SNEGSKA (reference sequence). The V gene end was trimmed by 6 bases and the J gene end by 0 bases; junction bases not matched to a gene: 12. The CDR3 has 16 residues.

This clonotype was seen many times. The chain has TRBV7-3 and TRBJ2-7, with D possibly TRBD1 on 6 matching bases. The CDR3 loop spans 13 amino acids. The V and J ends lost 6 bases and 5 bases respectively, with 14 bases between them. Per the germline V gene, CDR1 is SGHTA and CDR2 is FQGTGA. This CDR3 is CASSRTQGNEQYF. DNA for the CDR3: TGTGCCAGCAGTCGAACGCAGGGGAACGAGCAGTACTTC.

The J gene is TRBJ1-5, the V gene TRBV12-2; no check of the table's D call, TRBD1, against the DNA was made. TRBV12-2 is a pseudogene segment. This CDR3 spans 17 amino acids. The CDR3 is CASRQRQLGYSNQPQHF. In DNA form, the CDR3 reads TGTGCAAGTCGCCAAAGACAGTTGGGCTATAGCAATCAGCCCCAGCATTTT.

As regards this clonotype: With a much larger clone just one base away, this may be a read error. This sequence joins TRBV7-3 and TRBJ2-1; 7 bases map to TRBD2. Germline values: CDR1 SGHTA, CDR2 FQGTGA. This CDR3 has 17 amino acids. CDR3 sequence: CASTLYGRGSGYNEQFF. CDR3 nucleotides: TGTGCCAGCACCTTATATGGTCGCGGGAGTGGATACAATGAGCAGTTCTTC.

This clonotype was recorded many times. J is TRBJ1-4 and V is TRBV4-3; tentatively, D is TRBD1 (6 bases). Per the germline V gene, CDR1 is LGHNA and CDR2 is YSLEER. The CDR3 totals 19 residues. V lost 0 bases and J lost 3, with 20 bases in between. CDR3 in DNA: TGCGCCAGCAGCCAAGATGGGTCAGGGGTCAGGATATCTAATGAAAAACTGTTTTTT. Protein product: CASSQDGSGVRISNEKLFF.

At least ten counts were recorded for this clonotype. For the CDR3, the DNA is TGTGCCAGCAGCGAGGGACTAGCGGGAGTCAATGAGCAGTTCTTC. As protein: CASSEGLAGVNEQFF. V and J are TRBV7-9 and TRBJ2-1; 14 bases agree with TRBD2. The junction had 3 bases not matched to a gene; V was cut back by 5 bases and J by 6 bases. CDR3 length: 15 residues. The germline V gene encodes CDR1 SEHNR and CDR2 FQNEAQ (reference sequence).

This clonotype came up many times. The CDR3 DNA sequence: TGCAGCGTTGAAGGGGGGCAGGGGGTAGGGAACTATGGCTACACCTTC. Translating gives CSVEGGQGVGNYGYTF. This chain joins TRBV29-1 and TRBJ1-2; 7 bases agree with TRBD1. Trimming removed 1 base from V and 2 bases from J; junction bases left unmatched: 10. Germline V gene lookup returns CDR1 SQVTM and CDR2 ANQGSEA. The CDR3 consists of 16 residues.

In its sample, this clonotype was seen many times. The J gene is TRBJ2-7, the V gene TRBV2; no clear D. Germline values: CDR1 SNHLY, CDR2 FYNNEI. The length of the CDR3 is 14 residues. V gave up 1 base and J gave up 0 bases, with 7 bases separating them. As DNA, the CDR3 is TGTGCCAGCAGTGAAGGTGATAGCTCCTACGAGCAGTACTTC. Amino acids: CASSEGDSSYEQYF.

This clonotype appeared many times. The rearrangement links TRBV20-1 to TRBJ1-1; perhaps TRBD1 as D (6 bases). Between the trimmed V and J ends, which lost 4 bases and 4 bases, there was a span of 16 bases. CDR3 size: 14 residues. CDR1 and CDR2 from the germline V gene are DFQATT and SNEGSKA (reference sequence). The CDR3 here is CSAIGDTEVTEAFF. CDR3 DNA sequence: TGCAGTGCTATTGGGGACACGGAGGTCACTGAAGCTTTCTTT.

This clonotype was counted at least ten times. This sequence joins TRBV3-1 and TRBJ2-5; weak D call: TRBD1 (6 bases). Germline assignment: CDR1 LGHDT and CDR2 YNNKEL (reference sequence). CDR3 length: 14 residues. Trimming took off 5 bases at V and 2 bases at J, with 12 bases between the two ends. For the CDR3, the DNA is TGTGCCAGCAGCGTACCCGGACAGCAAGAGACCCAGTACTTC. Amino acid sequence: CASSVPGQQETQYF.

Comments on this clonotype: At one boundary the junction diverges from the germline segment, which might be a read error. The chain joins TRBV11-3 to TRBJ1-1; the match to TRBD1 covers 7 bases. The CDR3 totals 13 residues. CDR1 SGHNT and CDR2 YENEEA come from the germline V gene. The chain's CDR3 is CANSLGGQSEAFF. In nucleotides, the CDR3 is TGTGCCAACAGCTTAGGGGGACAGAGCGAAGCTTTCTTT.